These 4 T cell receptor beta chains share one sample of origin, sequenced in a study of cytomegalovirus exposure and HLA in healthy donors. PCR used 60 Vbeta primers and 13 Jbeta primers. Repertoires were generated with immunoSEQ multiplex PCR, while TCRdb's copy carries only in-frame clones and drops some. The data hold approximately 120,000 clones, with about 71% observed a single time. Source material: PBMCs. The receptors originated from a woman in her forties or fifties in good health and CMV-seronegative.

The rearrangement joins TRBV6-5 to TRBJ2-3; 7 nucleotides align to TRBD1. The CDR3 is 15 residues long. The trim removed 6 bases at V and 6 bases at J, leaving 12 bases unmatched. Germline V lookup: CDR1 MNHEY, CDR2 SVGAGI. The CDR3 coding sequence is TGTGCCAGCAGGCGACAGGGTATGGTCGGTGATACGCAGTATTTT. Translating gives CASRRQGMVGDTQYF.

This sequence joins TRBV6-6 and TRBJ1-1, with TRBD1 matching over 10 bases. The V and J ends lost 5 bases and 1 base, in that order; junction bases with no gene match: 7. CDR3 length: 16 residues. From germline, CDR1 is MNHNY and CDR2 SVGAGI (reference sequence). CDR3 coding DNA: TGTGCCAGCAGTGCCGGGACAGGGGAAGGGAACACTGAAGCTTTCTTT. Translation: CASSAGTGEGNTEAFF.

CDR3 sequence reads: CASSVQGGNEQFF. Written as DNA, the CDR3 is TGTGCCAGCAGCGTGCAGGGTGGCAATGAGCAGTTCTTC. The rearrangement uses TRBV9 and TRBJ2-1; D may be TRBD1 (5 bases). CDR3 length equals 13 residues. CDR1 and CDR2 (germline): SGDLS, YYNGEE. V dropped 2 bases and J dropped 6 bases, with 9 bases sitting between them.

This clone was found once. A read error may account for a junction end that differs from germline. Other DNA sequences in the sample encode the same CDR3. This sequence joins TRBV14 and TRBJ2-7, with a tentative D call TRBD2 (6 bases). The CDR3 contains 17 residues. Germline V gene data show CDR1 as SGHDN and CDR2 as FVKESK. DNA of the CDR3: TGTGCCAGCAGCCAAGGCCGGGGGACCCAGGGCCACTACGAACAGTACTTC. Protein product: CASSQGRGTQGHYEQYF.